The rows below give T cell receptor beta chains drawn from one sample of a study of PD-1 blockade in mismatch repair-deficient tumors. The protocol was immunoSEQ multiplex PCR, while the TCRdb copy is restricted to in-frame clones and leaves out a portion. The sample holds 60,000 to 70,000 clones, 88% seen once. Here the sequenced sample was peripheral blood, taken 52 weeks after starting pembrolizumab. The receptors were gathered from an adult with mismatch repair-deficient cancer. The CDR3 runs from the conserved cysteine through the conserved F or W. A D gene is named only where the DNA matches it firmly. Some rows have no size entry. The others give once, few or many, or a class for an expanded clone.

J: TRBJ2-5; D: .; size: once; V: TRBV6-5; DNA: TGTGCCAGCAGTTACGGTCGCACTCTTTGGGAGACCCAGTACTTC; CDR3: CASSYGRTLWETQYF
J: TRBJ2-2; D: .; size: .; V: TRBV28; DNA: TGTGCCAGCATGCCGTTCGCAGCCTTCGGGGAGCTGTTTTTT; CDR3: CASMPFAAFGELFF
J: TRBJ2-3; D: .; size: once; V: TRBV6-1; DNA: TGTGCCAGCAGTGAGCGGGCGGACACAGATACGCAGTATTTT; CDR3: CASSERADTDTQYF
J: TRBJ2-2; D: TRBD1; size: .; V: TRBV30; DNA: TGTGCCTGGGGGACAGGGGGCCACGGGGAGCTGTTTTTT; CDR3: CAWGTGGHGELFF
J: TRBJ2-7; D: .; size: .; V: TRBV5-4; DNA: TGTGCCAGCAGCTTCTCCCTTCCGGACGAGCAGTACTTC; CDR3: CASSFSLPDEQYF
J: TRBJ2-3; D: TRBD1; size: .; V: TRBV9; DNA: TGTGCCAGCAGCGTAGCTCGGACAGGGGCCCACACAGATACGCAGTATTTT; CDR3: CASSVARTGAHTDTQYF
J: TRBJ2-2; D: .; size: .; V: TRBV4-3; DNA: TGCGCCAGCAGCCAAGCTAACAGGGTTGTCGGGGAGCTGTTTTTT; CDR3: CASSQANRVVGELFF
J: TRBJ2-5; D: TRBD2; size: .; V: TRBV29-1; DNA: TGCAGCGTTGCCAGAGCGGGAGGACTAGAGACCCAGTACTTC; CDR3: CSVARAGGLETQYF
J: TRBJ2-5; D: TRBD1; size: .; V: TRBV25-1; DNA: TGTGCCAGCAGTGAATGGGACAGGGTAAAAGAGACCCAGTACTTC; CDR3: CASSEWDRVKETQYF
J: TRBJ2-4; D: .; size: .; V: TRBV7-9; DNA: TGTGCCAGCAGCTTAGGGGAGGTAGCGACCAAAAACATTCAGTACTTC; CDR3: CASSLGEVATKNIQYF
J: TRBJ1-5; D: .; size: .; V: TRBV2; DNA: TGTGCCACCTCTCCCGACAGGAACAATCAGCCCCAGCATTTT; CDR3: CATSPDRNNQPQHF
J: TRBJ2-2; D: TRBD2; size: .; V: TRBV11-3; DNA: TGTGCCAGCAGGGAAACCGGGACTAAACTAACCGGGGAGCTGTTTTTT; CDR3: CASRETGTKLTGELFF
J: TRBJ2-7; D: TRBD2; size: once; V: TRBV14; DNA: TGTGCCAGCAGCCAAGATGTCACTAGCGGGAGGGAAGGGGAGCAGTACTTC; CDR3: CASSQDVTSGREGEQYF
J: TRBJ2-3; D: .; size: .; V: TRBV14; DNA: TGTGCCAGCAGCCCACAAGCAATCACAGATACGCAGTATTTT; CDR3: CASSPQAITDTQYF
J: TRBJ2-7; D: .; size: .; V: TRBV23-1; DNA: TGCGCCAGCAGTCAATCGGGTGAGGGAACGACCTACGAGCAGTACTTC; CDR3: CASSQSGEGTTYEQYF
J: TRBJ2-5; D: TRBD1; size: .; V: TRBV11-2; DNA: TGTGCCAGCAGCCCTGGACAGGGGCAAGAGACCCAGTACTTC; CDR3: CASSPGQGQETQYF
J: TRBJ2-7; D: .; size: few; V: TRBV7-2; DNA: TGTGCCAGCAGCTTCGTTAGGGGGATCTACGAGCAGTACTTC; CDR3: CASSFVRGIYEQYF
J: TRBJ1-5; D: .; size: .; V: TRBV15; DNA: TGTGCCACCAGCAGGAGTTTGGGGAGGAATCAGCCCCAGCATTTT; CDR3: CATSRSLGRNQPQHF
J: TRBJ2-1; D: .; size: .; V: TRBV2; DNA: TGTGCCAGCAGTGCGGCGGGGGCCGACTACAATGAGCAGTTCTTC; CDR3: CASSAAGADYNEQFF
J: TRBJ2-7; D: TRBD1; size: .; V: TRBV6-5; DNA: TGTGCCTCGGGACAGGGAGGCTACGAGCAGTACTTC; CDR3: CASGQGGYEQYF
J: TRBJ2-1; D: .; size: .; V: TRBV7-9; DNA: TGTGCCAGCAGCCCGCCAAGCTCCTACAATGAGCAGTTCTTC; CDR3: CASSPPSSYNEQFF
J: TRBJ1-1; D: TRBD1; size: .; V: TRBV5-4; DNA: TGTGCCAGCAGCCCAGGCCCTGCAGGGGGCACTGAAGCTTTCTTT; CDR3: CASSPGPAGGTEAFF
J: TRBJ2-5; D: .; size: once; V: TRBV6-5; DNA: TGTGCCAGCAGTTACTCGAATCTAGCGCACCAAGAGACCCAGTACTTC; CDR3: CASSYSNLAHQETQYF
J: TRBJ2-3; D: .; size: .; V: TRBV7-6; DNA: TGTGCCAGCAGCTTATGGGGTCCGACAGATACGCAGTATTTT; CDR3: CASSLWGPTDTQYF
J: TRBJ2-1; D: .; size: .; V: TRBV27; DNA: TGTGCCAGCAGCCATTTGGGGAATGAGCAGTTCTTC; CDR3: CASSHLGNEQFF
J: TRBJ1-5; D: TRBD1; size: .; V: TRBV28; DNA: TGTGCCAGCAGTTCAGGGACAGGGGCTAGCAATCAGCCCCAGCATTTT; CDR3: CASSSGTGASNQPQHF
J: TRBJ2-7; D: .; size: .; V: TRBV13; DNA: TGTGCCAGCAGCTTAGGACAGTTTGGGTCCTACGAGCAGTACTTC; CDR3: CASSLGQFGSYEQYF
J: TRBJ1-2; D: .; size: .; V: TRBV29-1; DNA: TGCAGCGTTTCTGGGGAGGGACTTGGGGATGGCTACACCTTC; CDR3: CSVSGEGLGDGYTF
J: TRBJ2-1; D: .; size: .; V: TRBV12-5; DNA: TGTGCTAGTGGTTTTTGGGGAGGTGAGCAGTTCTTC; CDR3: CASGFWGGEQFF
J: TRBJ2-7; D: TRBD1; size: .; V: TRBV28; DNA: TGTGCCAGCAGTTTATGGGACAGGGGACCCTACGAGCAGTACTTC; CDR3: CASSLWDRGPYEQYF
J: TRBJ2-2; D: .; size: few; V: TRBV7-6; DNA: TGTGCCAGCAGCTCAACAGGAGCCGGGGAGCTGTTTTTT; CDR3: CASSSTGAGELFF